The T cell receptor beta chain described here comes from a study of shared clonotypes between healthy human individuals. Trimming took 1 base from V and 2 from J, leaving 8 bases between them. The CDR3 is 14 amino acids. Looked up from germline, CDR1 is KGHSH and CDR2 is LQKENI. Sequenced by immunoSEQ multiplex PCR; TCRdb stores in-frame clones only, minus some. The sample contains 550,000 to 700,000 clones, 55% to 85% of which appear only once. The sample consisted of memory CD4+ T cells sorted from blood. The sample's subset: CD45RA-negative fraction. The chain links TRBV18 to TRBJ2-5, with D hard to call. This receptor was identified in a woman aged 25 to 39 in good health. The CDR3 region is CASSPLGQQETQYF. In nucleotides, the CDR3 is TGTGCCAGCTCACCACTCGGGCAGCAAGAGACCCAGTACTTC.